The clone carrying this T cell receptor beta chain was seen a single time. Its antigen is undetermined. The CDR3 is 15 amino acids. Germline V CDR1 and CDR2: MNHEY, SMNVEV (reference sequence). Trimming left V 5 bases short and J 2 bases short, with 10 bases between. The data stem from a study of cytomegalovirus exposure and HLA in healthy donors. Study-level points and caveats: A later analysis revealed that TCR association rates differed between HLA loci, peaking at DRB1 and bottoming out at HLA-C. Per published accounts, TCR beta sequences correctly predicted the HLA-A and HLA-B alleles of most subjects. HLA allele associations emerged for about 16,000 TCR beta sequences in a later analysis, at 0.05 false discovery rate. Previously analyzed data showed that most TCR beta V segments were productive at a frequency of about 87% or about 30%.

The PCR made use of 60 Vbeta and 13 Jbeta primers. Data came from immunoSEQ multiplex PCR; TCRdb stores just in-frame clones and leaves some out. The sample lists 75,000 to 90,000 clones; 70% to 80% were seen once. This sequence joins TRBV27 and TRBJ1-6, with D unresolved. Sequencing was carried out using PBMCs. This clonotype was sampled from a human donor in good health. The CDR3 spells CASSAGKAYNSPLHF. The DNA for the CDR3 is TGTGCCAGCAGTGCCGGGAAGGCCTATAATTCACCCCTCCACTTT.